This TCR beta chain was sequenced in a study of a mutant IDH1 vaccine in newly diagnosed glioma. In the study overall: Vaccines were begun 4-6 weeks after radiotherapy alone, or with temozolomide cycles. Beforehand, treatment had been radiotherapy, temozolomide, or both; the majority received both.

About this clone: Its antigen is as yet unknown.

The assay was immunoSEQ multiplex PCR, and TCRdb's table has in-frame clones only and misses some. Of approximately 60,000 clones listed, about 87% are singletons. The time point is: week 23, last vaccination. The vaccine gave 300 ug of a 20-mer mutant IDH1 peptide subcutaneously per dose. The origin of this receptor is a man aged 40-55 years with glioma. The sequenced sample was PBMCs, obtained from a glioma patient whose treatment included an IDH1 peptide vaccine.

CDR3 region: CASRSGLAGYNEQFF. The DNA of the CDR3 is TGTGCCAGCAGATCGGGACTAGCGGGGTACAATGAGCAGTTCTTC. The chain couples TRBV6-5 to TRBJ2-1, with 13 bases fitting TRBD2. The CDR3 has 15 amino acids. The germline V gene encodes CDR1 MNHEY and CDR2 SVGAGI. With V trimmed by 6 bases and J by 4 bases, 3 bases remained unmatched.